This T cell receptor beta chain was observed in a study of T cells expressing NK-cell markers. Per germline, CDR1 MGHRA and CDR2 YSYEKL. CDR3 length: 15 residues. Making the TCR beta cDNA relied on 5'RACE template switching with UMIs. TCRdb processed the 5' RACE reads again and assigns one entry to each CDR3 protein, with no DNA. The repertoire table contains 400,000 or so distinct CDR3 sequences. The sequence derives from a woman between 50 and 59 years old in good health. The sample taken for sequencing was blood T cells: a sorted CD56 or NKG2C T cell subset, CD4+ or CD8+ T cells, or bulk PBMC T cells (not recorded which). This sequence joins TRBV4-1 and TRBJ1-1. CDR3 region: CASSPLAGMNTEAFF.